Listed here is a single TCR beta chain. Its antigen is unknown. No base qualities exist here, and no much larger clone lies one base off it. Libraries came from the immunoSEQ multiplex PCR assay. The table comes from immuneACCESS by way of TCRdb, which keeps in-frame sequences with V and J called. Part of the clones is missing from these tables; in studies checked, under half for an unresolved V gene and the rest for unknown reasons. In this sample the table shows some 6,000 clones, more than 70% of which occur a single time. Around an eighth of the sample goes to the ten largest clones. Sequences SNHLY (CDR1) and FYNNEI (CDR2) are obtained from the germline V gene. The CDR3 starts with the cysteine, ends with the phenylalanine, and has 15 residues. CDR3 DNA is the only sequence kept; it has 45 bases, read in frame from the first base. Trimming removed 1 base from V and 1 base from J, leaving 11 bases between the germline ends.

The sample comes from a study of T cells and Merkel cell carcinoma outcomes (dated by TCRdb to the early 2020s). Looking at the study overall: The tumor T-cell repertoire, together with T-cell density, was examined as a predictor of clinical outcome in patients with Merkel cell carcinoma.

Here is what the overall study found, with its caveats: The combination of T-cell repertoire features and T-cell density was reported to predict clinical outcomes in patients with Merkel cell carcinoma.

Samples were obtained from patients with Merkel cell carcinoma. This chain joins TRBV2 to TRBJ2-7, with no confident D gene call. The sample taken for sequencing was tumor tissue from Merkel cell carcinoma. The clonotype originates from a human donor with Merkel cell carcinoma. Some clones in this sample may be carry-over from other donors' samples. CDR3 reads: CASSEGAALSYEQYF. DNA sequence: TGTGCCAGCAGTGAAGGGGCAGCCCTTTCCTACGAGCAGTACTTC.